This T cell receptor beta chain came from a study of T cells in Graves' hyperthyroidism and ophthalmopathy. The wider study: Peripheral blood was acquired at first diagnosis, ahead of any therapy whatsoever.

The CDR3 runs to 16 residues. CDR1 LNHDA and CDR2 SQIVND come from the germline V gene (reference sequence). V lost 3 bases to trimming and J lost 0 bases, with 12 bases between them. Uncontrolled infections, other autoimmune diseases, pregnancy or lactation led to exclusion of patients. Authors of the study amplified TCR beta CDR3 regions from RNA transcripts. A first-round RT-PCR of the TCR CDR3 used the HTBI primer set. TCRdb used MiXCR to reprocess the multiplex PCR reads, holding one entry per CDR3 protein. This table has fewer than 400,000 distinct CDR3 sequences, over 13% appearing once. The V gene is TRBV19, the J gene TRBJ2-1, with a weak D call TRBD2 (6 bases). Sequencing was performed on blood. The sequence was obtained from a man in his fifties with Graves' ophthalmopathy. The CDR3 region is CASSISLAVSYNEQFF. The CDR3 region has the DNA TGTGCCAGTAGTATTAGTTTAGCGGTCTCCTACAATGAGCAGTTCTTC. Variable domain in full (rest from reference TRBV19 and TRBJ2-1): DGGITQSPKYLFRKEGQNVTLSCEQNLNHDAMYWYRQDPGQGLRLIYYSQIVNDFQKGDIAEGYSVSREKKESFPLTVTSAQKNPTAFYLCASSISLAVSYNEQFFGPGTRLTVL.